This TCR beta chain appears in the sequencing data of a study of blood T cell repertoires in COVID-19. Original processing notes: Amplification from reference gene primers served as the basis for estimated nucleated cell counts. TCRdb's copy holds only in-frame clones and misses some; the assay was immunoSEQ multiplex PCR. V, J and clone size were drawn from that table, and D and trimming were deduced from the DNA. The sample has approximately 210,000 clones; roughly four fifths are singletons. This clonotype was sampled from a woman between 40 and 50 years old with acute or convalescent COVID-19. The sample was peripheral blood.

Here the CDR3 DNA reads TGTGCCAGCTCACTAACTCTGGACAGTGTGAACACTGAAGCTTTCTTT. Translation: CASSLTLDSVNTEAFF. V gene TRBV18 combines with J gene TRBJ1-1; D perhaps matches TRBD1 (6 bases). The CDR3 length is 16 residues. The germline gives CDR1 KGHSH, CDR2 LQKENI. Trimming removed 4 bases from V and 0 bases from J, with 15 bases in between.